One sample yielded the 30 T cell receptor beta chains listed below, sequenced in a study of blood T cell repertoires in COVID-19. Method: immunoSEQ multiplex PCR; TCRdb's copy keeps in-frame clones and lacks some. The sample has 130,000 to 150,000 clones, around nine tenths seen once; the top ten hold approximately 2.5%. Specimen: peripheral blood. Receptors were obtained from a human donor in a cohort sampled during active COVID-19.

V usage is TRBV10-1 and J usage is TRBJ1-1; D might be TRBD1 (5 bases). The CDR3 covers 14 residues. Per the germline V gene, CDR1 is WNHNN and CDR2 is SYGVQD (reference sequence). V was shortened by 2 bases and J by 1 base, with 8 bases between the two germline ends. The CDR3 loop is CASSEGRANTEAFF. In nucleotides, the CDR3 is TGCGCCAGCAGTGAGGGCAGGGCGAACACTGAAGCTTTCTTT.

Comment on this clone: Distinct nucleotide sequences in the sample also encode this CDR3. The V and J genes are TRBV7-9 and TRBJ1-5; a possible D gene is TRBD1 (5 bases). The V end was cut by 5 bases, the J end by 0 bases, with 11 bases between. CDR1 SEHNR and CDR2 FQNEAQ come from the germline V gene (reference sequence). There are 15 residues in the CDR3. The CDR3 sequence is CASSLGGYSNQPQHF. DNA for the CDR3: TGTGCCAGCAGCCTCGGGGGGTATAGCAATCAGCCCCAGCATTTT.

The genes are TRBV28 and TRBJ1-1, with 9 positions matching TRBD1. In germline, CDR1 is MDHEN, CDR2 SYDVKM. The CDR3 runs 14 residues. The V and J ends lost 8 bases and 0 bases, in that order; junction bases with no gene match: 4. CDR3 protein: CASRQGGVNTEAFF. CDR3 nucleotides: TGTGCCAGCCGACAGGGGGGGGTGAACACTGAAGCTTTCTTT.

Only one count was recorded for this clone. The CDR3, as DNA: TGCGCCAGCAGTCCAAGCCCTAGCGGGAGGGCCAACGAGCAGTACTTC. Its translation is CASSPSPSGRANEQYF. The chain carries TRBV4-1 and TRBJ2-7; 12 nucleotides agree with TRBD2. Trimming removed 6 bases from V and 5 bases from J; junction bases left unmatched: 11. CDR3 size: 16 residues. Germline V gene data show CDR1 as MGHRA and CDR2 as YSYEKL.

This clone was counted only a few times. The genes are TRBV15 and TRBJ2-2; D not resolved. This CDR3 has 17 amino acids. Germline V gene lookup returns CDR1 LNHNV and CDR2 YYDKDF (reference sequence). Trimming pared 0 bases from V and 3 bases from J, leaving 14 bases between. The CDR3 is CATSRESGSLDTGELFF. The CDR3 DNA is TGTGCCACCAGCAGAGAATCAGGTTCCCTTGACACCGGGGAGCTGTTTTTT.

A single count supports this clone. The chain links TRBV19 to TRBJ2-7, with TRBD2 matching 10 bases. V shed 5 bases and J 3 bases; nucleotides not matched to a gene: 7. This CDR3 spans 15 amino acids. The germline V gene has CDR1 LNHDA and CDR2 SQIVND (reference sequence). Here the CDR3 DNA reads TGTGCCAGTAGTCCCCCGGCTAGCGGGGGCTACGAGCAGTACTTC. Residues: CASSPPASGGYEQYF.

The gene calls are TRBV7-3 and TRBJ1-2; D is unclear. Per the germline V gene, CDR1 is SGHTA and CDR2 is FQGTGA. This CDR3 is built from 15 residues. V was clipped by 2 bases and J by 8 bases, with 18 bases between them. The CDR3 DNA follows: TGTGCCAGCAGCTTATCTCCGTGGGAATCGGGAGGCTACACCTTC. Translated, it gives CASSLSPWESGGYTF. Variable domain in full (rest from reference TRBV7-3 and TRBJ1-2): GAGVSQTPSNKVTEKGKYVELRCDPISGHTALYWYRQSLGQGPEFLIYFQGTGAADDSGLPNDRFFAVRPEGSVSTLKIQRTERGDSAVYLCASSLSPWESGGYTFGSGTRLTVV.

This clone appeared a single time. The chain recombines TRBV11-2 with TRBJ2-1; TRBD1 aligns across 10 bases. V lost 1 base, J lost 6 bases, and 3 bases stayed unmatched. CDR1 is SGHAT, CDR2 FQNNGV, per germline. The CDR3 has 15 residues. As DNA, the CDR3 is TGTGCCAGCAGCTTAGTGGGACAGGGGACCAATGAGCAGTTCTTC. This codes for CASSLVGQGTNEQFF.

The CDR3 DNA is TGTGCCAGCAGCTTGGTGGCTAGCGGGAGTGGGGCAGATACGCAGTATTTT. This gives the protein CASSLVASGSGADTQYF. J is TRBJ2-3 and V is TRBV5-5; 10 bases map to TRBD2. The germline V gene has CDR1 SGHKS and CDR2 YYEKEE (reference sequence). The CDR3 runs to 17 residues. With V trimmed by 0 bases and J by 4 bases, 8 bases remained unmatched. Supplemented by reference TRBV5-5 and TRBJ2-3, the full variable domain reads DAGVTQSPTHLIKTRGQQVTLRCSPISGHKSVSWYQQVLGQGPQFIFQYYEKEERGRGNFPDRFSARQFPNYSSELNVNALLLGDSALYLCASSLVASGSGADTQYFGPGTRLTVL.

CDR3 in DNA: TGTGCCATCAGTGAGGGGGGACAGGGGGCGTCAGGAGATACGCAGTATTTT. Encoded protein: CAISEGGQGASGDTQYF. The rearrangement links TRBV10-3 to TRBJ2-3; 12 nucleotides line up with TRBD1. Unmatched junction bases numbered 8, after V lost 2 bases and J lost 5 bases. CDR3 length: 17 amino acids. Germline loops: CDR1 ENHRY, CDR2 SYGVKD.

This clone appeared a few times. V and J are TRBV28 and TRBJ1-6, with TRBD1 identical over 8 bases. The CDR3 runs 14 residues. Trimming cost V 5 bases and J 7 bases; bases outside gene matches: 4. Germline V gene sequence: CDR1 MDHEN, CDR2 SYDVKM. The CDR3 region has the DNA TGTGCCAGCAGTCTACAGGGGGAAAATTCACCCCTCCACTTT. Translating gives CASSLQGENSPLHF.

This chain joins TRBV19 and TRBJ1-2; maybe TRBD1 (5 bases). Germline V gene data show CDR1 as LNHDA and CDR2 as SQIVND (reference sequence). The CDR3 runs 17 residues. Trimming pared 4 bases from V and 3 bases from J, leaving 21 bases between. The CDR3: CASSTQITGWKDYGYTF. The DNA of the CDR3 is TGTGCCAGTAGTACGCAGATCACAGGTTGGAAGGACTATGGCTACACCTTC.

The V and J genes are TRBV4-1 and TRBJ2-2, with TRBD2 matching over 7 bases. Germline CDR1 is MGHRA and CDR2 is YSYEKL. The CDR3 has 18 residues. With V trimmed by 1 base and J by 2 bases, 10 bases remained unmatched. The CDR3 DNA reads as TGCGCCAGCAGCCAAGTCCCGACGGCGGGAGTAAACACCGGGGAGCTGTTTTTT. Protein product: CASSQVPTAGVNTGELFF.

The V and J genes are TRBV6-5 and TRBJ2-2; tentatively, D is TRBD1 (6 bases). Germline CDR1 MNHEY, CDR2 SVGAGI. The CDR3 runs to 15 residues. Trimming left V 7 bases short and J 6 bases short, with 18 bases between. CDR3: CASNSLLAGAGELFF. CDR3 coding DNA: TGTGCCAGCAATTCATTACTGGCAGGGGCCGGGGAGCTGTTTTTT.

The chain has TRBV7-9 and TRBJ2-1, with D perhaps TRBD2 (5 bases). Germline V lookup: CDR1 SEHNR, CDR2 FQNEAQ (reference sequence). CDR3 size: 13 residues. V was shortened by 1 base and J by 8 bases, with 9 bases between the two germline ends. CDR3 protein: CASSLGRTYEQFF. CDR3 bases: TGTGCCAGCAGCTTAGGGAGGACTTATGAGCAGTTCTTC.

Only one count was recorded for this clone. This chain connects TRBV19 to TRBJ2-1, with 7 positions matching TRBD2. CDR1 and CDR2 from the germline V gene are LNHDA and SQIVND (reference sequence). V lost 4 bases, J lost 1 base, and 4 bases stayed unmatched. The CDR3 has 15 residues. CDR3 region: CASSKTSNSYNEQFF. CDR3 DNA sequence: TGTGCCAGTAGTAAGACTAGCAATTCCTACAATGAGCAGTTCTTC.

The chain is built from TRBV27 and TRBJ1-2, with TRBD1 matching over 9 bases. V lost 6 bases and J lost 8; bases outside the gene matches: 7. The V gene's germline CDR1 is MNHEY and CDR2 SMNVEV (reference sequence). The CDR3 is 13 residues long. The CDR3: CASSPGTGYGYTF. The CDR3 nucleotides are TGTGCCAGCAGCCCCGGGACAGGGTACGGCTACACCTTC.

The rearrangement uses TRBV6-5 and TRBJ2-3, with TRBD2 identical over 8 bases. This CDR3 spans 16 amino acids. Trimming at V came to 4 bases and at J to 0 bases, leaving 6 bases not matched to a gene. Germline-derived CDR1 and CDR2 are MNHEY and SVGAGI. For the CDR3, the DNA is TGTGCCAGCAGTTCTCCAGCGGGGGCTAGCACAGATACGCAGTATTTT. Translated, it gives CASSSPAGASTDTQYF.

V gene TRBV5-1 combines with J gene TRBJ2-3; TRBD1 agrees at 10 bases. Trimming took 5 bases from V and 4 from J; bases not matched to a gene: 4. The CDR3 totals 14 residues. Per the germline V gene, CDR1 is SGHRS and CDR2 is YFSETQ. This CDR3 is CASRRDRGSDTQYF. The CDR3 coding sequence is TGCGCCAGCAGGCGGGACAGGGGATCAGATACGCAGTATTTT. Combining the CDR3 with reference TRBV5-1 and TRBJ2-3 gives the whole variable domain KAGVTQTPRYLIKTRGQQVTLSCSPISGHRSVSWYQQTPGQGLQFLFEYFSETQRNKGNFPGRFSGRQFSNSRSEMNVSTLELGDSALYLCASRRDRGSDTQYFGPGTRLTVL.

The genes are TRBV19 and TRBJ2-2, with 7 bases identical to TRBD1. The CDR3 has 13 amino acids. Germline V gene data show CDR1 as LNHDA and CDR2 as SQIVND (reference sequence). V lost 7 bases and J lost 5; bases outside the gene matches: 4. DNA of the CDR3: TGTGCCAGTAAGCCAGGGGGAACCGGGGAGCTGTTTTTT. This translates into CASKPGGTGELFF.

The chain combines TRBV18 with TRBJ1-1; D ambiguous. CDR1 and CDR2 (germline): KGHSH, LQKENI. V was clipped by 1 base and J by 3 bases, with 12 bases between them. The CDR3 is made up of 15 amino acids. The CDR3 protein is CASSPQTGYDTEAFF. CDR3 DNA sequence: TGTGCCAGCTCACCACAGACCGGGTACGACACTGAAGCTTTCTTT.

The chain joins TRBV4-1 to TRBJ2-3; no clear D. Germline V gene sequence: CDR1 MGHRA, CDR2 YSYEKL. This CDR3 is built from 14 residues. Trimming removed 2 bases at V and 4 bases at J, with 10 bases between. The CDR3 sequence is CASSQLLNPDTQYF. In DNA form, the CDR3 reads TGCGCCAGCAGCCAACTACTTAACCCAGATACGCAGTATTTT.

The V call is TRBV7-9, the J call TRBJ1-1; TRBD1 agrees at 9 bases. Germline assignment: CDR1 SEHNR and CDR2 FQNEAQ (reference sequence). J was trimmed by 5 bases and V by 5 bases; bases with no gene match: 9. CDR3 length: 15 amino acids. CDR3 protein: CASSRSGTGWTEAFF. CDR3 nucleotide sequence: TGTGCCAGCAGCAGATCAGGGACAGGGTGGACTGAAGCTTTCTTT.

The V and J genes are TRBV19 and TRBJ2-5; 12 bases are shared with TRBD2. Unmatched junction bases numbered 10, after V lost 6 bases and J lost 2 bases. Germline V gene data show CDR1 as LNHDA and CDR2 as SQIVND (reference sequence). CDR3 length equals 17 residues. The CDR3: CASRTRWTSGEQETQYF. CDR3 sequence (DNA): TGTGCCAGTAGAACTCGCTGGACTAGCGGGGAACAAGAGACCCAGTACTTC.

V usage is TRBV7-9 and J usage is TRBJ2-1; D is undetermined. The V gene lost 5 bases and the J gene lost 5 bases, with 7 bases spanning the gap. Looked up from germline, CDR1 is SEHNR and CDR2 is FQNEAQ (reference sequence). The CDR3 is made up of 12 amino acids. The CDR3 spells CASSTSNNEQFF. The CDR3 DNA follows: TGTGCCAGCAGCACTTCAAACAATGAGCAGTTCTTC.

V usage is TRBV5-8 and J usage is TRBJ1-6, with 10 positions matching TRBD1. The germline V gene has CDR1 SGHTS and CDR2 YDEGEE. This CDR3 has 15 amino acids. The trim removed 9 bases at V and 9 bases at J, leaving 12 bases unmatched. The CDR3 region has the DNA TGTGCCACCTGGACCCAGGACAGGGGGATTTCACCCCTCCACTTT. Its protein product is CATWTQDRGISPLHF.

The genes are TRBV7-2 and TRBJ1-2, with TRBD1 identical over 11 bases. Losses at the gene ends were 1 base for V and 4 bases for J; bases not matched to a gene: 8. The CDR3 runs to 17 residues. Germline V lookup: CDR1 SGHTA, CDR2 FQGNSA. This chain's CDR3 is CASSLGDRGITSYGYTF. The DNA of the CDR3 is TGTGCCAGCAGCTTAGGGGACAGGGGGATTACCTCCTATGGCTACACCTTC.

The chain is built from TRBV6-5 and TRBJ1-6; D may be TRBD1 (5 bases). Germline-derived CDR1 and CDR2 are MNHEY and SVGAGI. The CDR3 length is 14 residues. Trimming removed 6 bases at V and 5 bases at J, with 11 bases between. CDR3 in DNA: TGTGCCAGCAGGGGGCCCCTTAATAATTCACCCCTCCACTTT. Its protein is CASRGPLNNSPLHF.

This sequence joins TRBV6-6 and TRBJ1-2; a weak D match, TRBD1 (6 bases). This CDR3 has 15 residues. CDR1 and CDR2 from the germline V gene are MNHNY and SVGAGI (reference sequence). Trimming removed 0 bases from V and 6 bases from J, with 14 bases in between. DNA for the CDR3: TGTGCCAGCAGTTACTCGAACGGGGGGCTTGATGGCTACACCTTC. It translates to CASSYSNGGLDGYTF.

The chain joins TRBV28 to TRBJ1-2; TRBD1 aligns across 9 bases. V lost 5 bases and J lost 2; bases outside the gene matches: 6. The CDR3 is 15 residues long. The germline V gene encodes CDR1 MDHEN and CDR2 SYDVKM. This CDR3 is CASSPGQGRNYGYTF. CDR3 coding DNA: TGTGCCAGCAGTCCAGGACAGGGGAGGAACTATGGCTACACCTTC.